Presented here are 9 T cell receptor beta chains from one specimen sequenced in a study of cytomegalovirus exposure and HLA in healthy donors. PCR was performed using 60 Vbeta and 13 Jbeta primers. Repertoires were generated with immunoSEQ multiplex PCR, while TCRdb's copy carries only in-frame clones and drops some. The table shows 150,000 to 200,000 clones, with approximately 83% occurring only once. Material: PBMCs. The receptors were gathered from a young woman in good health and CMV-seronegative.

V is TRBV29-1 and J is TRBJ2-2; a possible D gene is TRBD2 (5 bases). Per germline, CDR1 SQVTM and CDR2 ANQGSEA. The CDR3 sequence is 13 residues long. Trimming took 1 base from V and 5 from J, leaving 8 bases between them. CDR3 nucleotides: TGCAGCGTTGAAGGACCGGGGACCGGGGAGCTGTTTTTT. Encoded protein: CSVEGPGTGELFF.

CDR3 DNA: TGTGCCAGCAGCTTGGGCAGAAACTATGGCTACACCTTC. Translation: CASSLGRNYGYTF. The V call is TRBV7-8, the J call TRBJ1-2; D is unclear. Germline values: CDR1 SGHVS, CDR2 FQNEAQ. The CDR3 runs to 13 residues. Trimming cost V 3 bases and J 2 bases, with 7 bases left between them.

This sequence joins TRBV7-9 and TRBJ1-5, with D possibly matching TRBD1 (5 bases). Trimming removed 5 bases from V and 4 bases from J, with 9 bases in between. Germline V gene sequence: CDR1 SEHNR, CDR2 FQNEAQ (reference sequence). This CDR3 has 13 residues. CDR3 nucleotide sequence: TGTGCCAGCAGCCGTGGGGGGAATCAGCCCCAGCATTTT. It codes for CASSRGGNQPQHF.

The V and J genes are TRBV5-6 and TRBJ1-5, with D possibly TRBD1 on 6 matching bases. Germline V CDR1 and CDR2: SGHDT, YYEEEE. The V end was cut by 5 bases, the J end by 3 bases, with 15 bases between. This CDR3 is 15 amino acids long. The CDR3 DNA sequence: TGTGCCAGCAGACTTTGGGGGGGCGTCAATCAGCCCCAGCATTTT. This sequence encodes CASRLWGGVNQPQHF. Variable domain in full (rest from reference TRBV5-6 and TRBJ1-5): DAGVTQSPTHLIKTRGQQVTLRCSPKSGHDTVSWYQQALGQGPQFIFQYYEEEERQRGNFPDRFSGHQFPNYSSELNVNALLLGDSALYLCASRLWGGVNQPQHFGDGTRLSIL.

The chain employs TRBV7-9 and TRBJ1-5; 8 bases agree with TRBD1. The CDR3 covers 16 residues. From germline, CDR1 is SEHNR and CDR2 FQNEAQ (reference sequence). The trim removed 5 bases at V and 0 bases at J, leaving 6 bases unmatched. The CDR3 spells CASSPGGQYSNQPQHF. The DNA for the CDR3 is TGTGCCAGCAGCCCAGGGGGCCAATATAGCAATCAGCCCCAGCATTTT.

This chain connects TRBV30 to TRBJ1-6; tentative D call: TRBD1 (6 bases). The CDR3 covers 17 residues. Germline values: CDR1 GTSNPN, CDR2 SVGIG (reference sequence). Trimming removed 5 bases from V and 0 bases from J, with 17 bases in between. The CDR3: CAWGDDRTSSYNSPLHF. CDR3 nucleotide sequence: TGTGCCTGGGGGGATGACAGGACGAGCTCCTATAATTCACCCCTCCACTTT.

CDR3 residues: CASSPTGGFSNQPQHF. DNA of the CDR3: TGTGCCAGCAGCCCTACAGGGGGCTTTAGCAATCAGCCCCAGCATTTT. The chain uses TRBV5-8 and TRBJ1-5; TRBD1 matches at 9 bases. Germline V gene lookup returns CDR1 SGHTS and CDR2 YDEGEE. The V gene end was trimmed by 4 bases and the J gene end by 0 bases; junction bases not matched to a gene: 5. This CDR3 is built from 16 residues.

The chain uses TRBV10-1 and TRBJ2-7, with a weak D call TRBD2 (6 bases). The germline V gene has CDR1 WNHNN and CDR2 SYGVQD (reference sequence). The CDR3 totals 12 residues. Trimming shortened V by 4 bases and J by 3 bases, and 7 bases separated the two germline ends. As DNA, the CDR3 is TGCGCCAGCAGTGCCGGGAGCTACGAGCAGTACTTC. Amino acid sequence: CASSAGSYEQYF.

The chain carries TRBV28 and TRBJ2-5, with TRBD2 as a possible D gene (6 bases). The V gene's germline CDR1 is MDHEN and CDR2 SYDVKM. V lost 5 bases and J lost 5, with 12 bases in between. This CDR3 comprises 13 residues. The CDR3 loop reads CASSGGSLETQYF. DNA for the CDR3: TGTGCCAGCAGTGGAGGGTCGTTGGAGACCCAGTACTTC.